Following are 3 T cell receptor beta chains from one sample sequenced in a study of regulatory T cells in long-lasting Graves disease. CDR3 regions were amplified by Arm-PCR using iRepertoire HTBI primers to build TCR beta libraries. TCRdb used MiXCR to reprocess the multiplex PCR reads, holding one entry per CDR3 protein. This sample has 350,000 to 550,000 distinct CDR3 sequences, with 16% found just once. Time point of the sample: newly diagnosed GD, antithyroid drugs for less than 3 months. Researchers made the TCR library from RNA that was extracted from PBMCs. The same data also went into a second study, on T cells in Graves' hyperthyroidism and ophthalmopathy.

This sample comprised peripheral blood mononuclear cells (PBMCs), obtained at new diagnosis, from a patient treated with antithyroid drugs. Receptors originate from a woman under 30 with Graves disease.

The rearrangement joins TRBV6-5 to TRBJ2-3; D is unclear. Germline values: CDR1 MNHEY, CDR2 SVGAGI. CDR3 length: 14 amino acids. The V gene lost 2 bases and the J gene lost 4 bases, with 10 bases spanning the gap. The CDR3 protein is CASSYVHQADTQYF. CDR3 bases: TGTGCCAGCAGTTACGTCCACCAGGCAGATACGCAGTATTTT.

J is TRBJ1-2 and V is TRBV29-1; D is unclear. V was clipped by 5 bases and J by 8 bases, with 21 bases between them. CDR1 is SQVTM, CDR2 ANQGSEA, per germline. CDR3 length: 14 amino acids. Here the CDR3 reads CSVTTRTGWRGYTF. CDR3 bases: TGCAGCGTTACCACACGGACGGGTTGGAGGGGCTACACCTTC.

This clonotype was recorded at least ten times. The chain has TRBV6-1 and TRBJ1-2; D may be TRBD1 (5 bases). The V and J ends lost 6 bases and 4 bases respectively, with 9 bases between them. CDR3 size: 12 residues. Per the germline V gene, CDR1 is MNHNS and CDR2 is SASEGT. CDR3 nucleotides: TGTGCCAGCAGACAGGACTTCTATGGCTACACCTTC. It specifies CASRQDFYGYTF.